This T cell receptor beta chain came from a study of blood T cell repertoires in COVID-19. About the study: From the United States, Italy and Spain came samples of acute and convalescent COVID-19. Sources were T cells, B-cell-depleted T cells, or PBMCs; the material itself was cDNA or gDNA.

As handled by the study authors: Reference gene primer amplification in the assay estimated nucleated cell counts. Libraries were prepared by immunoSEQ multiplex PCR; TCRdb keeps only in-frame clonotypes and omits some of them. V and J calls plus clone size are reproduced from that table; the DNA served to infer D and trimming. The table records 240,000 or so clones, around 84% of them present only once. The germline CDR1 and CDR2 sequences are SGHDT and YYEEEE. The CDR3 is 16 residues long. The junction had 10 bases not matched to a gene; V was cut back by 4 bases and J by 5 bases. The rearrangement uses TRBV5-6 and TRBJ1-5; 9 nucleotides line up with TRBD1. The sequenced sample consisted of peripheral blood. The origin of this receptor is a woman aged 65 to 85 with active or convalescent COVID-19. CDR3 in DNA: TGTGCCAGCAGCCAGTACAGGGGGCGCCTCGATCAGCCCCAGCATTTT. It translates to CASSQYRGRLDQPQHF.